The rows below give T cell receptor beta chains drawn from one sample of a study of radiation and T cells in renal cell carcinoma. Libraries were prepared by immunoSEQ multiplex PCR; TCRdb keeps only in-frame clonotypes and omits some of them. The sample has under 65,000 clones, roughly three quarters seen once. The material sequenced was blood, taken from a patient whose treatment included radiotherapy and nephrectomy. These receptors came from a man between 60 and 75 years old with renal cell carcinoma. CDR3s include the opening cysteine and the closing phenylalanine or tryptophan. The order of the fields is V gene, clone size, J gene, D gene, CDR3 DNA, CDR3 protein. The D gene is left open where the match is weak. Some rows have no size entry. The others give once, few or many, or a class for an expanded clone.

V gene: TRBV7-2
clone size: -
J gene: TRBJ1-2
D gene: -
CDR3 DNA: TGTGCCAGCAGCTTAGATCCCCTTACAGGGTATGGCTACACCTTC
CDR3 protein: CASSLDPLTGYGYTF

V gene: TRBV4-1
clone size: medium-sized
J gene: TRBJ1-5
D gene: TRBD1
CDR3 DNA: TGCGCCAGCAGCCAAACTGCGGTCAGGGGGCCTCAGCCCCAGCATTTT
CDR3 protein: CASSQTAVRGPQPQHF

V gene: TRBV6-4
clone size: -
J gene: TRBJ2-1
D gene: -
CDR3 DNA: TGTGCCAGCAGCGAAACCCCGACCGGCGGTGAGCAGTTCTTC
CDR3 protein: CASSETPTGGEQFF

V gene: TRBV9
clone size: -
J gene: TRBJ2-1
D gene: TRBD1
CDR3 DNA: TGTGCCAGCAGCGTACCGGGACAGGGGGACAATGAGCAGTTCTTC
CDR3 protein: CASSVPGQGDNEQFF

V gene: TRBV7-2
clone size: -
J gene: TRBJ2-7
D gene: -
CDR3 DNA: TGTGCCAGCAGCATCCTTAGCGAGCAGTACTTC
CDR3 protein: CASSILSEQYF

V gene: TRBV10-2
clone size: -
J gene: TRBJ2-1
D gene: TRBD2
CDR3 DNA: TGCGCCAGCAGTGAGTCGACCGGATTGAGCGGGAGTCGTAGTGAGCAGTTCTTC
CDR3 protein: CASSESTGLSGSRSEQFF

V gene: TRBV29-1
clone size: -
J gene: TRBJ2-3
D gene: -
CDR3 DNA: TGCAGCGTGAAGGGCGGGAGCACAGATACGCAGTATTTT
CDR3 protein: CSVKGGSTDTQYF

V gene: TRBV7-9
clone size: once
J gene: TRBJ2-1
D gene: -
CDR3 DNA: TGTGCCAGCAGCTTGTCCAGGGGGGACAATGAGCAGTTCTTC
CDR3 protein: CASSLSRGDNEQFF

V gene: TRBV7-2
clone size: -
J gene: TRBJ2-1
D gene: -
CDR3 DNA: TGTGCCAGCAGCAGGGACCGCTCCGGGAATGAGCAGTTCTTC
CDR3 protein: CASSRDRSGNEQFF

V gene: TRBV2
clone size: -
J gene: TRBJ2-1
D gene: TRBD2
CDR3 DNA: TGTGCCAGCTCACCGGCTAGCGGGGGGTACAATGAGCAGTTCTTC
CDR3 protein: CASSPASGGYNEQFF

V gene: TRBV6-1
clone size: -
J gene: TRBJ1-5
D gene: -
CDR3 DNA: TGTGCCAGCAGTGAAATGCAACAGCCCCAGCATTTT
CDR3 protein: CASSEMQQPQHF

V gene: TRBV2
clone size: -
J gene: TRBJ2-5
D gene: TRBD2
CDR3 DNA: TGTGCCAGCATAGGGGCGGGAGTCGAGACCCAGTACTTC
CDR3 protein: CASIGAGVETQYF

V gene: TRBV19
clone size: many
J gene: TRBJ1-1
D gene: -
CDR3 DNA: TGTGCCAGTAGTATAGGTCTTCGGAGCCCTGAAGCTTTCTTT
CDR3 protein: CASSIGLRSPEAFF

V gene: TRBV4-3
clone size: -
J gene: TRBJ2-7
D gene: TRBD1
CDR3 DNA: TGCGCCAGCAGCCAGTACGGGACAGCCTCCTACGAGCAGTACTTC
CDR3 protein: CASSQYGTASYEQYF

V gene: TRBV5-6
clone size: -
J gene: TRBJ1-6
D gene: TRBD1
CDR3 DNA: TGTGCCAGCACCGGGACAGGCGACAGCTCCTATAATTCACCCCTCCACTTT
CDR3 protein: CASTGTGDSSYNSPLHF

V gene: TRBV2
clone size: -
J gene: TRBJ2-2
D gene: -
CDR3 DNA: TGTGCCAGCAGTTCACAGGGTTGGAACACCGGGGAGCTGTTTTTT
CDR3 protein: CASSSQGWNTGELFF

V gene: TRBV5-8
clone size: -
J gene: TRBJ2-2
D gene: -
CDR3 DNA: TGTGCCAGCAGCTGGGAGCCCACCGGGGAGCTGTTTTTT
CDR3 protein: CASSWEPTGELFF

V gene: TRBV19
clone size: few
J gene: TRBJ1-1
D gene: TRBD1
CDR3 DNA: TGTGCCAGTAGTGCCACAGGGGGCACTGAAGCTTTCTTT
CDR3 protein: CASSATGGTEAFF

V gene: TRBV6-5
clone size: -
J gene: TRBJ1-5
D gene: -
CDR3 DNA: TGTGCCAGCAGGGACGGGTGGGGTCAGCCCCAGCATTTT
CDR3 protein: CASRDGWGQPQHF

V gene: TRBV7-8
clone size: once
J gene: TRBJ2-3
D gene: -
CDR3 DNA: TGTGCCAGCAGCTTAGTAACTAGCTTAGTGGGCGATACGCAGTATTTT
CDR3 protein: CASSLVTSLVGDTQYF

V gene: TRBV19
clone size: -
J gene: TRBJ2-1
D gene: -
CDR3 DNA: TGTGCCAGTAGTTTCGGGACACCCTACAATGAGCAGTTCTTC
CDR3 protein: CASSFGTPYNEQFF

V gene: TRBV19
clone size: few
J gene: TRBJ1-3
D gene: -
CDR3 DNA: TGTGCCAGTAGTATAGGGGGACACACCATATATTTT
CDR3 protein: CASSIGGHTIYF

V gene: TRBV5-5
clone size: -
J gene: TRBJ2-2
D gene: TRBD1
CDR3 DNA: TGTGCCAGCAGCCAGGGGGTAGCCGGGGAGCTGTTTTTT
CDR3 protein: CASSQGVAGELFF

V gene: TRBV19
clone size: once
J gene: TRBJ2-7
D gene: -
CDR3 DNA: TGTGCCAGTAGTATAGATGGAGGGGGCTACGAGCAGTACTTC
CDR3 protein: CASSIDGGGYEQYF

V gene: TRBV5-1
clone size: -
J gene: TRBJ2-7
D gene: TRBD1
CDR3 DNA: TGCGCCAGCAGCGCGACGTCCGGGACAGTGTCCTACGAGCAGTACTTC
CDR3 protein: CASSATSGTVSYEQYF

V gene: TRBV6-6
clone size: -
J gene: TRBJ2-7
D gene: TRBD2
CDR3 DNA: TGTGCCACCACCCTAGCGGGGGTACAGGAGCAGTACTTC
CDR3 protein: CATTLAGVQEQYF

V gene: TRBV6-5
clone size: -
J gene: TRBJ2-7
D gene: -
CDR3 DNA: TGTGCCAGCAGTTACTCCTTACTAAGCTCCTACGAGCAGTACTTC
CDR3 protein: CASSYSLLSSYEQYF

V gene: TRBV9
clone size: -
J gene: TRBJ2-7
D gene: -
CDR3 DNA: TGTGCCAGCAGCCCCGAGGGGAAGTACGAGCAGTACTTC
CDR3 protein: CASSPEGKYEQYF

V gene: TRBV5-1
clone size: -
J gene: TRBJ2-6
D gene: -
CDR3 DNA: TGCGCCAGCAGCGGTGACAGCTTCTCTGGGGCCAACGTCCTGACTTTC
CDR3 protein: CASSGDSFSGANVLTF

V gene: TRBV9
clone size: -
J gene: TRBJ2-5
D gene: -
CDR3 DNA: TGTGCCAGCAGCCCCCGGGACTCGGGGGCGACCCAGTACTTC
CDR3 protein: CASSPRDSGATQYF

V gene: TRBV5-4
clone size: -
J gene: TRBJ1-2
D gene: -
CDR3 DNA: TGTGCCAGCAGCTCGGAACACTTACAGGGTCATGGCTACACCTTC
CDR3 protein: CASSSEHLQGHGYTF

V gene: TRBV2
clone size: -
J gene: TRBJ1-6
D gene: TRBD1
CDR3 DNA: TGTGCCAGCAGTGATTTGGGACAGGGAAATTCACCCCTCCACTTT
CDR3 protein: CASSDLGQGNSPLHF

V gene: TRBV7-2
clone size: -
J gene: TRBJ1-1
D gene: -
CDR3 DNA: TGTGCCAGCAGCTTGACACCTGACGGCACTGAAGCTTTCTTT
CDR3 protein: CASSLTPDGTEAFF

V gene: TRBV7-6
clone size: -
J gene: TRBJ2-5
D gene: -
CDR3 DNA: TGTGCCAGCAGCTTAGTCTGGGGGCGACAGGAAGAGACCCAGTACTTC
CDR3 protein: CASSLVWGRQEETQYF

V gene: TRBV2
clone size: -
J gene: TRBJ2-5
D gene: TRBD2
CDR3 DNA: TGTGCCAGCAGGGATGGTACTCGGGGGGAAGAGACCCAGTACTTC
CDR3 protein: CASRDGTRGEETQYF

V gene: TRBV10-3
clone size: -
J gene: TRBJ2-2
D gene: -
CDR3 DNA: TGTGCCATCAGTGACTCGGCTGGGGAGCTGTTTTTT
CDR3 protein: CAISDSAGELFF

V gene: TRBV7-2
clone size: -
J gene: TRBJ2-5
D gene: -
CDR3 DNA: TGTGCCAGCAGTCCGGACGAAAGGTCCCAGTACTTC
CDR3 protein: CASSPDERSQYF

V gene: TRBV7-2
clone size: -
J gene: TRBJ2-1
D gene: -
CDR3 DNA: TGTGCCAGCAGCCCCACGGGGGTCGGGTCCGGCGGGGAGCAGTTCTTC
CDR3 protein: CASSPTGVGSGGEQFF

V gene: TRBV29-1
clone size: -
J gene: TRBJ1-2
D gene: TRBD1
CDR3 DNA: TGCAGCGCCCTCCTTGGGACAGCCTATGGCTACACCTTC
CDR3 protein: CSALLGTAYGYTF

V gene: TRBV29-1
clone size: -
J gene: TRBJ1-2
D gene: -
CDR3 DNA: TGCAGCGTTGAAGGCGCAGGGCGTGTCTATGGCTACACCTTC
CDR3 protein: CSVEGAGRVYGYTF

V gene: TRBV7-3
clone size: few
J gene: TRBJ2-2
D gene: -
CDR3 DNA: TGTGCCAGCAGCAGCCCGAACACCGGGGAGCTGTTTTTT
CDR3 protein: CASSSPNTGELFF

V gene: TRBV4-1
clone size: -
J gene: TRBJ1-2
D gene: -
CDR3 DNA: TGCGCCAGCAGCCAAGTTCATCAGGAGGGACCTACCTTC
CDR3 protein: CASSQVHQEGPTF

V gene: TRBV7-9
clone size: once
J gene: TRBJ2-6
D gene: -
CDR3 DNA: TGTGCCAGCAGCCCGGGGGCAGTGGGGTCTGGGGCCAACGTCCTGACTTTC
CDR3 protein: CASSPGAVGSGANVLTF

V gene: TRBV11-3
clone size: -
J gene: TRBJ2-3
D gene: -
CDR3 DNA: TGTGCCAGCAGCTTGATAGGTCTAGCTACTCCGTATTTT
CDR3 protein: CASSLIGLATPYF

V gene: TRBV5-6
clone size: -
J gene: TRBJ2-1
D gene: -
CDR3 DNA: TGTGCCAGCAGTCCCCTATCAACAGGAAGCTACAATGAGCAGTTCTTC
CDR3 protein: CASSPLSTGSYNEQFF

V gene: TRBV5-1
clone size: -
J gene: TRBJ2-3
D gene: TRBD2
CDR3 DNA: TGCGCCAGCAGCACCGGGGGACTAGCGGCCACAGATACGCAGTATTTT
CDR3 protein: CASSTGGLAATDTQYF